The 6 T cell receptor beta chains in this list originate from one sample, sequenced in a study of blood T cell repertoires in COVID-19 (dated by TCRdb to 2018 to 2020). Library preparation used the immunoSEQ multiplex PCR assay. Sourced from immuneACCESS, this table was stored by TCRdb with only in-frame sequences that have V and J called. A share of the clones is absent; for the studies checked, an unresolved V gene accounts for under half, and the remainder has no known explanation. For this sample there are fewer than 300,000 clones; over 80% appear just once. About 2.5% of the sample lies in the top ten. The sequenced sample consisted of peripheral blood. The receptors were sampled from a woman in her 70s with active or convalescent COVID-19.

The rearrangement joins TRBV3-1 (or the pseudogene TRBV3-2) to TRBJ1-1; maybe TRBD1 (5 bases). Germline CDR1 reads LGHDT; CDR2 reads YNNKEL (reference sequence). This CDR3 has 16 residues. Trimming left V 5 bases short and J 5 bases short, with 21 bases between. CDR3 protein: CASSSRGWGELTEAFF. CDR3 bases: TGTGCCAGCAGCTCCCGAGGTTGGGGGGAATTGACTGAAGCTTTCTTT.

CDR3 residues: CASKEITDTQYF. CDR3 DNA: TGTGCCAGCAAGGAGATCACAGATACGCAGTATTTT. The rearrangement joins TRBV7-2 to TRBJ2-3; no firm D call. Trimming shortened V by 7 bases and J by 2 bases, and 7 bases separated the two germline ends. Germline lookup yields CDR1 SGHTA and CDR2 FQGNSA. The CDR3 sequence is 12 residues long.

A single count supports this clone. V and J are TRBV5-1 and TRBJ2-7; 11 nucleotides line up with TRBD1. V lost 3 bases and J lost 0; bases outside the gene matches: 2. Germline CDR1 reads SGHRS; CDR2 reads YFSETQ. This CDR3 region has 15 residues. CDR3 nucleotides: TGCGCCAGCAGCTGGACAGGGGGCCGCTCCTACGAGCAGTACTTC. It specifies CASSWTGGRSYEQYF.

This clone appeared once. J is TRBJ1-6 and V is TRBV18; D might be TRBD1 (6 bases). Germline V gives CDR1 KGHSH, CDR2 LQKENI. CDR3 size: 16 residues. V shed 3 bases and J shed 9 bases, with 18 bases lying between them. Written as DNA, the CDR3 is TGTGCCAGCTCACCCGGACAGCCCCAGCTAGGTTCACCCCTCCACTTT. Translated: CASSPGQPQLGSPLHF.

V is TRBV5-1 and J is TRBJ2-3; tentative D call: TRBD2 (7 bases). Per germline, CDR1 SGHRS and CDR2 YFSETQ. The CDR3 extends over 16 amino acids. Trimming shortened V by 0 bases and J by 4 bases, and 15 bases separated the two germline ends. CDR3 nucleotide sequence: TGCGCCAGCAGCTTGGAGGGGGGACTAACTTCAGATACGCAGTATTTT. Encoded protein: CASSLEGGLTSDTQYF.

V usage is TRBV2 and J usage is TRBJ1-2; 7 positions agree with TRBD1. CDR3 length: 15 residues. Losses at the gene ends were 6 bases for V and 6 bases for J; bases not matched to a gene: 13. The germline V gene encodes CDR1 SNHLY and CDR2 FYNNEI. The CDR3 region has the DNA TGTGCCAGCAGGGAGGGACAGCTTGGTTTTGATGGCTACACCTTC. Amino acids: CASREGQLGFDGYTF.